These 10 T cell receptor beta chains were all obtained from the same sample, sequenced in a study of blood T cells in healthy people across ages. Through a sample-barcoded 5' primer and a J-beta primer mix, a second PCR was run for roughly 6 to 11 cycles. TCRdb ran MiXCR on the 5' RACE reads and lists one entry per CDR3 protein. Of 700,000 or so distinct CDR3 sequences detected, about a fifth appear once; the ten largest clones hold less than 25%. Sequencing was carried out using blood. The receptors were sampled from a man in his sixties or seventies in good health.

The chain is built from TRBV6-5 and TRBJ1-4; no reliable D call. Germline-derived CDR1 and CDR2 are MNHEY and SVGAGI. V lost 6 bases and J lost 8, with 16 bases in between. This CDR3 spans 14 amino acids. The DNA of the CDR3 is TGTGCCAGCAGCCCCACAGTTAACGGCGAAAAACTGTTTTTT. Translated, it gives CASSPTVNGEKLFF.

With regard to this clonotype: This sequence may be a read error, since a much larger clone differs from it by one base. The gene calls are TRBV4-1 and TRBJ2-3, with 11 bases lining up with TRBD2. Germline CDR1 and CDR2: MGHRA and YSYEKL. V dropped 0 bases and J dropped 8; count of bases not matched to a gene: 4. The CDR3 runs 15 residues. CDR3 amino acids: CASSQDGTSGGTQYF. The CDR3 DNA reads TGCGCCAGCAGCCAAGATGGGACTAGCGGAGGTACGCAGTATTTT.

This clonotype was counted between two and nine times. This chain uses TRBV20-1 with TRBJ1-1; D is undetermined. The CDR3 is made up of 11 amino acids. Germline assignment: CDR1 DFQATT and CDR2 SNEGSKA (reference sequence). V was pared by 7 bases and J by 1 base, with 7 bases between. Here the CDR3 DNA reads TGCAGTGTAGACGAGAACACTGAAGCTTTCTTT. This codes for CSVDENTEAFF.

This clonotype was observed a handful of times. This chain connects TRBV20-1 to TRBJ2-5; 9 positions agree with TRBD1. Germline CDR1 DFQATT, CDR2 SNEGSKA (reference sequence). This CDR3 is 15 amino acids long. V lost 0 bases, J lost 5 bases, and 7 bases stayed unmatched. CDR3 region: CSARDLGQGRETQYF. The DNA of the CDR3 is TGCAGTGCTAGAGATCTGGGACAGGGTAGGGAGACCCAGTACTTC.

As regards this clonotype: Mismatch with germline at one junction end may stem from a read error. The chain links TRBV7-2 to TRBJ2-3; TRBD2 agrees at 14 bases. Germline V lookup: CDR1 SGHTA, CDR2 FQGNSA. The CDR3 contains 16 residues. The DNA for the CDR3 is TGTTCCAGCAGCTGGGGACTAGCGGGAGTTCGAGATACGCAGTATTTT. As protein: CSSSWGLAGVRDTQYF.

There are a few counts of this clonotype. V usage is TRBV12-3 or TRBV12-4 and J usage is TRBJ1-6; D might be TRBD1 (5 bases). V was shortened by 1 base and J by 8 bases, with 9 bases between the two germline ends. CDR3 length: 14 amino acids. The CDR3 loop is CASSLGGFDSPLHF. The DNA of the CDR3 is TGTGCCAGCAGTTTAGGGGGGTTCGATTCACCCCTCCACTTT.

Concerning this clonotype itself: The CDR3 does not close with the conserved phenylalanine or tryptophan, likely indicating a read error. The chain carries TRBV6-5 and TRBJ2-1, with D tentatively TRBD2 (6 bases). Near its end, the DNA agrees better with TRBJ2-5, so the J call may be wrong. The CDR3 loop spans 15 amino acids. CDR1 is MNHEY, CDR2 SVGAGI, per germline. CDR3 coding DNA: TGTGCCAGCAGTTACTCCGGGACTCACAGAGAGACCCAGTACCTC. Its translation is CASSYSGTHRETQYL.

This clonotype was counted between two and nine times. V and J are TRBV4-2 and TRBJ2-2; D possibly corresponds to TRBD2 (5 bases). V lost 4 bases and J 2 bases, leaving 14 bases between the germline ends. CDR3 size: 16 residues. Germline V gene lookup returns CDR1 LGHNA and CDR2 YNFKEQ. The CDR3 DNA is TGTGCCAGCAGCCCCCCGCCGGGATTAAACACCGGGGAGCTGTTTTTT. This sequence encodes CASSPPPGLNTGELFF.

The V and J genes are TRBV29-1 and TRBJ2-2, with D perhaps assigned TRBD1 or TRBD2 (5 bases each). The V gene's germline CDR1 is SQVTM and CDR2 ANQGSEA. The CDR3 is 14 amino acids. The V and J ends lost 6 bases and 2 bases respectively, with 13 bases between them. CDR3 nucleotide sequence: TGCAGCGTCCTGGGGGTCTCTAACACCGGGGAGCTGTTTTTT. The encoded protein is CSVLGVSNTGELFF.

This clonotype was seen repeatedly, ten times or more. The chain couples TRBV27 to TRBJ1-4; no definite D call. The CDR3 totals 15 residues. Between the trimmed V and J ends, which lost 7 bases and 10 bases, there was a span of 22 bases. CDR1 is MNHEY and CDR2 is SMNVEV in the germline V gene (reference sequence). CDR3: CASTTQGGMAGKLFF. Written as DNA, the CDR3 is TGTGCCAGCACCACCCAAGGTGGCATGGCAGGAAAACTGTTTTTT.